This entry features one TCR beta chain sequence. The antigen remains undetermined. In the same sample, other DNA sequences code for this CDR3. V was shortened by 5 bases and J by 2 bases, with 12 bases between the two germline ends. This CDR3 has 14 amino acids. From germline, CDR1 is LNHDA and CDR2 SQIVND (reference sequence). This entry is derived from a study of OX40 agonist ivuxolimab in advanced cancers. Points from the study as a whole: Certain nonresponders additionally had low normalized T-cell clonal expansion.

Profiled with immunoSEQ multiplex PCR; TCRdb holds only in-frame clones, not every one. The sample shows 30,000 to 45,000 clones, approximately 80% of them seen only once. The J gene is TRBJ1-1, the V gene TRBV19, with D hard to call. Source: CD4+ or CD8+ T cells sorted from blood, taken in a trial of the OX40 agonist ivuxolimab. This TCR was recovered from an adult with an advanced solid tumor such as melanoma, head and neck, liver or kidney cancer. The CDR3 sequence: CASSAGLGNTEAFF. In DNA, the CDR3 is TGTGCCAGTAGTGCGGGATTGGGAAACACTGAAGCTTTCTTT.